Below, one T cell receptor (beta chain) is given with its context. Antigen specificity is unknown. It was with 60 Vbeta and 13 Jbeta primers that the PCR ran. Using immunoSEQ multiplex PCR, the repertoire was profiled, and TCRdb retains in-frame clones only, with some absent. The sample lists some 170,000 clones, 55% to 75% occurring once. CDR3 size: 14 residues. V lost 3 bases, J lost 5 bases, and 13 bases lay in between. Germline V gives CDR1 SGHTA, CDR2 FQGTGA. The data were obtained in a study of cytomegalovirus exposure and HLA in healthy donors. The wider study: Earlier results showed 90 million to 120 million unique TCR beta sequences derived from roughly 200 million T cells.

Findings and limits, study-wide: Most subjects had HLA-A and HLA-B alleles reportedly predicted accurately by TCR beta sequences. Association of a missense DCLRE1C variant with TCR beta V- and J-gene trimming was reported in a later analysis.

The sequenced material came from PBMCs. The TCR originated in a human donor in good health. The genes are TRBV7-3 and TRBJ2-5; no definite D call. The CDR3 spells CASSFSCLLETQYF. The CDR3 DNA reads TGTGCCAGCAGCTTCTCGTGTCTTTTGGAGACCCAGTACTTC.